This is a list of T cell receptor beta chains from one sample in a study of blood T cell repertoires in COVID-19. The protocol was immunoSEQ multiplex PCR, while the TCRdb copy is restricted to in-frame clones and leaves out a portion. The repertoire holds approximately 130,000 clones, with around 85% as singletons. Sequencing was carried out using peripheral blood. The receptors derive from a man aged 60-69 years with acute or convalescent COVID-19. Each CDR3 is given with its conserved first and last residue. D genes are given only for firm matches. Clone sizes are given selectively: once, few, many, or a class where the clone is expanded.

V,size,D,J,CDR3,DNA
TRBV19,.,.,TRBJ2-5,CASSIAAGEETQYF,TGTGCCAGTAGTATAGCAGCAGGGGAAGAGACCCAGTACTTC
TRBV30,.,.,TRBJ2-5,CAGAWGAQETQYF,TGTGCCGGGGCCTGGGGAGCCCAAGAGACCCAGTACTTC
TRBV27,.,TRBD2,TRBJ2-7,CASSLWTSGIMDF,TGTGCCAGCAGTTTATGGACTAGCGGGATAATGGACTTC
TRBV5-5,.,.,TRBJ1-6,CASSLKDSPSSYNSPLHF,TGTGCCAGCAGCTTGAAAGACAGCCCGAGCTCCTATAATTCACCCCTCCACTTT
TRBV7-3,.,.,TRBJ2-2,CASSLTGPGTNTGELFF,TGTGCCAGCAGCTTAACCGGGCCCGGGACGAACACCGGGGAGCTGTTTTTT
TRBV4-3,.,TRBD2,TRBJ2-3,CASSQDGKAGATPDTQYF,TGCGCCAGCAGCCAAGATGGAAAAGCGGGAGCCACCCCAGATACGCAGTATTTT
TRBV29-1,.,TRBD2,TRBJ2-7,CSAGRPGGSYEQYF,TGCAGCGCTGGGAGGCCGGGGGGCTCCTACGAGCAGTACTTC
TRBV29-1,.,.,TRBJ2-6,CSAQTEPISGANVLTF,TGCAGCGCCCAGACAGAACCCATCTCTGGGGCCAACGTCCTGACTTTC
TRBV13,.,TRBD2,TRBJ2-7,CASSVGGLGSGRSYEQYF,TGTGCCAGCAGCGTAGGGGGGTTGGGAAGCGGGAGGTCCTACGAGCAGTACTTC
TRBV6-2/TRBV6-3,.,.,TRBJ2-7,CASSPAYIHEQYF,TGTGCCAGCAGCCCCGCTTACATACACGAGCAGTACTTC
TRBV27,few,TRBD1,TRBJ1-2,CASSSLTGTGVDGYTF,TGTGCCAGCAGTTCGCTTACCGGGACAGGGGTAGACGGCTACACCTTC
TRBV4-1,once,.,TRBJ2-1,CASSQESGPYNEQFF,TGCGCCAGCAGCCAAGAATCTGGGCCCTACAATGAGCAGTTCTTC
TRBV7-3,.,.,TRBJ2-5,CASSLPGETQYF,TGTGCCAGCAGTCTACCGGGGGAGACCCAGTACTTC
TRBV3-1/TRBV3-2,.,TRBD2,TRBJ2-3,CASSPGVGLAGVGHTDTQYF,TGTGCCAGCAGCCCAGGGGTCGGACTAGCGGGAGTGGGGCACACAGATACGCAGTATTTT
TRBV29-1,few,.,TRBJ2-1,CSVEDGNSYYNEQFF,TGCAGCGTCGAAGACGGTAACTCCTACTACAATGAGCAGTTCTTC
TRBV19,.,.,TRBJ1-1,CASTPTVNTEAFF,TGTGCCAGTACCCCGACAGTGAACACTGAAGCTTTCTTT
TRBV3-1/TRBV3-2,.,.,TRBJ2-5,CASSHGEETQYF,TGTGCCAGCAGCCACGGGGAAGAGACCCAGTACTTC
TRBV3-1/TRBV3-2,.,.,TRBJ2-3,CASSQDGYGGTDTQYF,TGTGCCAGCAGCCAAGATGGTTACGGGGGCACAGATACGCAGTATTTT